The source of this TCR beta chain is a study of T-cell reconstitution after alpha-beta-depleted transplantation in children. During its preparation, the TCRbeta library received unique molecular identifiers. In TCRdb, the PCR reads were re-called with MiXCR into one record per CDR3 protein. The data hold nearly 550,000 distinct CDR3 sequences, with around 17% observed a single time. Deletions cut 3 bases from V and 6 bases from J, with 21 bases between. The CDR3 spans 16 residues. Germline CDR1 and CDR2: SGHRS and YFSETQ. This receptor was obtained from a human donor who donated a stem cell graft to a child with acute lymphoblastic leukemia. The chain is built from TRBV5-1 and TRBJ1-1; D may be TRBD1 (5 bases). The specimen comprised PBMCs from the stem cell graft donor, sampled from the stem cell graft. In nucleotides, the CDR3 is TGCGCCAGCAGCTCGAACCCTGACAGTCTGCGGGCTGAAGCTTTCTTT. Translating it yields CASSSNPDSLRAEAFF.